A selection of T cell receptor beta chains follows, all from one sample in a study of monozygotic twins with cystic fibrosis. Some clones are missing from TCRdb's copy, which holds only in-frame ones; the method was immunoSEQ multiplex PCR. The sample lists around 25,000 clones, 91% occurring once. The sequencing sample was made of blood. The origin of the receptors is a girl aged 2-9 years with cystic fibrosis. Both conserved end residues are part of each CDR3. A D gene is named only where the DNA matches it firmly. Only some rows state a clone size, as once, few, many or a class for expanded clones.

J gene,V gene,D gene,clone size,CDR3 protein,CDR3 DNA
TRBJ2-7,TRBV14,.,.,CASSRQATYEQYF,TGTGCCAGCAGCCGACAGGCAACCTACGAGCAGTACTTC
TRBJ2-5,TRBV6-5,.,.,CASSYFETQYF,TGTGCCAGCAGTTACTTCGAGACCCAGTACTTC
TRBJ1-2,TRBV2,.,.,CASSEAVFNYGYTF,TGTGCCAGCAGTGAAGCGGTTTTTAACTATGGCTACACCTTC
TRBJ2-7,TRBV5-5,TRBD2,.,CASSLAAGGHEQYF,TGTGCCAGCAGCTTGGCAGCGGGGGGCCACGAGCAGTACTTC
TRBJ1-2,TRBV5-6,.,.,CASSLFGGGYTF,TGTGCCAGCAGCTTGTTTGGGGGAGGCTACACCTTC
TRBJ2-5,TRBV2,TRBD1,once,CASSEETGARWGGETQYF,TGTGCCAGCAGTGAAGAGACAGGGGCCCGCTGGGGAGGAGAGACCCAGTACTTC
TRBJ1-1,TRBV27,.,.,CASTPAGVNTEAFF,TGTGCCAGCACCCCGGCAGGGGTGAACACTGAAGCTTTCTTT
TRBJ1-2,TRBV5-6,.,.,CASSWTSDSRGYTF,TGTGCCAGCAGCTGGACTTCGGACAGCCGCGGCTACACCTTC
TRBJ2-1,TRBV5-6,TRBD2,.,CASSSPGLAGDNEQFF,TGTGCCAGCAGCTCTCCGGGACTAGCGGGAGACAATGAGCAGTTCTTC
TRBJ1-5,TRBV27,.,.,CASSFQPGGNQPQHF,TGTGCCAGCAGTTTCCAACCCGGAGGCAATCAGCCCCAGCATTTT
TRBJ1-6,TRBV21-1,.,.,CASSKSLNTVFNSPLHF,TGTGCCAGCAGCAAATCCCTCAACACAGTGTTCAATTCACCCCTCCACTTT
TRBJ1-5,TRBV27,.,.,CASSSRAGVRSNQPQHF,TGTGCCAGCAGTAGCCGCGCGGGGGTTCGTAGCAATCAGCCCCAGCATTTT
TRBJ1-1,TRBV9,.,once,CASSPPNSNTEAFF,TGTGCCAGCAGCCCGCCTAATTCTAACACTGAAGCTTTCTTT
TRBJ1-1,TRBV2,.,.,CASKQGANTEAFF,TGTGCCAGCAAACAAGGGGCGAACACTGAAGCTTTCTTT
TRBJ1-1,TRBV19,.,.,CASSIGVQGTEAFF,TGTGCCAGTAGTATAGGGGTCCAGGGTACTGAAGCTTTCTTT
TRBJ1-1,TRBV29-1,TRBD1,.,CSASDRGPTEAFF,TGCAGCGCGTCGGACAGGGGGCCAACTGAAGCTTTCTTT
TRBJ2-3,TRBV10-3,.,.,CATQPSTDTQYF,TGTGCCACCCAGCCCTCCACAGATACGCAGTATTTT
TRBJ2-7,TRBV19,.,.,CASSIGGFSYEQYF,TGTGCCAGTAGTATTGGGGGGTTCTCCTACGAGCAGTACTTC
TRBJ2-3,TRBV6-1,TRBD2,.,CASSEVGGGATDTQYF,TGTGCCAGCAGTGAAGTAGGCGGGGGGGCAACAGATACGCAGTATTTT
TRBJ1-2,TRBV5-1,.,once,CASSLRPLYGYTF,TGCGCCAGCAGCTTGAGGCCGCTCTATGGCTACACCTTC
TRBJ2-5,TRBV5-1,.,.,CASSTGDRQETQYF,TGCGCCAGCAGCACGGGGGACAGACAAGAGACCCAGTACTTC
TRBJ2-7,TRBV7-9,TRBD1,.,CASSKTGNLVHEQYF,TGTGCCAGCAGTAAGACAGGGAATCTTGTCCACGAGCAGTACTTC
TRBJ1-2,TRBV19,TRBD1,.,CASSISGGNYGYTF,TGTGCCAGTAGTATATCAGGGGGGAACTATGGCTACACCTTC
TRBJ2-3,TRBV5-1,.,.,CASSPSQNGYTDTQYF,TGCGCCAGCAGCCCGTCGCAGAATGGTTACACAGATACGCAGTATTTT
TRBJ1-6,TRBV6-1,.,.,CASSEAGDYSPLHF,TGTGCCAGCAGTGAGGCAGGGGACTATTCACCCCTCCACTTT
TRBJ1-1,TRBV7-2,.,.,CASSLGVGLNSEAFF,TGTGCCAGCAGCTTAGGGGTAGGACTGAACAGTGAAGCTTTCTTT
TRBJ2-1,TRBV28,.,.,CASTQQGGDNEQFF,TGTGCCAGCACCCAGCAGGGGGGGGACAATGAGCAGTTCTTC
TRBJ2-2,TRBV5-1,TRBD1,.,CASSLYLRTGESTGELFF,TGCGCCAGCAGCTTGTACCTACGGACAGGGGAGAGCACCGGGGAGCTGTTTTTT
TRBJ2-7,TRBV7-8,TRBD1,.,CASSLSGGNYEQYF,TGTGCCAGCAGCTTATCAGGGGGCAACTACGAGCAGTACTTC
TRBJ1-6,TRBV28,.,few,CASSLWGRVGSPLHF,TGTGCCAGCAGTTTATGGGGCAGGGTAGGGTCACCCCTCCACTTT
TRBJ2-2,TRBV13,TRBD2,.,CASSFRTSGDTGELFF,TGTGCCAGCAGCTTCCGGACTAGCGGGGACACCGGGGAGCTGTTTTTT
TRBJ2-1,TRBV10-3,TRBD2,.,CAISGTSGGDSSYNEQFF,TGTGCCATCAGTGGGACTAGCGGGGGGGATAGCTCCTACAATGAGCAGTTCTTC
TRBJ2-3,TRBV6-5,TRBD2,.,CASRTGRGGLDTQYF,TGTGCCAGCAGAACCGGCCGGGGGGGCTTAGATACGCAGTATTTT
TRBJ2-3,TRBV4-3,.,.,CASSQRTVSTDTQYF,TGCGCCAGCAGCCAGCGAACAGTTAGCACAGATACGCAGTATTTT
TRBJ1-2,TRBV27,.,once,CASSREGGLVGYTF,TGTGCCAGCAGTCGTGAAGGGGGGCTGGTTGGCTACACCTTC
TRBJ1-5,TRBV7-9,.,.,CASSLWDNQPQHF,TGTGCCAGCAGCTTATGGGACAATCAGCCCCAGCATTTT
TRBJ1-1,TRBV29-1,.,.,CSVESNRVAAFF,TGCAGCGTCGAATCTAACAGGGTCGCGGCTTTCTTT
TRBJ1-1,TRBV14,.,.,CASSQQGNTEAFF,TGTGCCAGCAGCCAACAGGGGAACACTGAAGCTTTCTTT
TRBJ1-5,TRBV6-1,.,.,CASASGYSNQPQHF,TGTGCCAGCGCTTCTGGGTATAGCAATCAGCCCCAGCATTTT
TRBJ2-7,TRBV6-1,TRBD1,.,CASSRDRVYEQYF,TGTGCCAGCAGTCGGGACAGGGTCTACGAGCAGTACTTC